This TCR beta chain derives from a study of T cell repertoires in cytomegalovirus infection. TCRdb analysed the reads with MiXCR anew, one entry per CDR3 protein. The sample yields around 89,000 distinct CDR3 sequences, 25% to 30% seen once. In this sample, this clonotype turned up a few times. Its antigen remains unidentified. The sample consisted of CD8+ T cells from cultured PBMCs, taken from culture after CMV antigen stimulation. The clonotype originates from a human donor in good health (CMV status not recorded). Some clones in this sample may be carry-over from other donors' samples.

CDR3 sequence reads: CASMVGPLHNEQFF. The CDR3, as DNA: TGTGCCAGTATGGTTGGGCCCCTCCACAATGAGCAGTTCTTC. The chain links TRBV6-6 to TRBJ2-1; no reliable D call. From germline, CDR1 is MNHNY and CDR2 SVGAGI (reference sequence). Deletions cut 9 bases from V and 5 bases from J, with 17 bases between. The CDR3 length is 14 residues.